This entry features one T cell receptor (beta chain) sequence. The antigen remains undetermined. Clones were read by immunoSEQ multiplex PCR, and TCRdb kept only the in-frame ones, dropping some. The sample shows 2 million to 2.5 million clones, about nine tenths of them seen only once. The data derive from a study of shared clonotypes between healthy human individuals. About the research overall: The cohort had two women and a few men, ages 18 to 49. Whole-study findings and limits: Though the depth was large, rarefaction showed that sorted-subset sequencing was incomplete.

The germline CDR1 and CDR2 sequences are SGHTS and YDEGEE. CDR3 length: 16 residues. Trimming took 4 bases from V and 2 from J; bases not matched to a gene: 11. There were only Caucasian adults among the donors, and all lived in Nashville, Tennessee. This receptor was identified in a man aged 18 to 29 in good health. Some clones in this sample may be carry-over from other donors' samples. Sequences were obtained from naive CD4+ T cells from PBMCs. Subset described: CD45RA+ positively selected. This chain joins TRBV5-8 and TRBJ2-7; 8 positions match TRBD1. CDR3 DNA sequence: TGTGCCAGCAGCGCGAGGATGGGGACAGGACCCTACGAGCAGTACTTC. Its protein is CASSARMGTGPYEQYF.